The text below deals with one TCR beta chain. The data are from a study of technical replicates of blood from a few donors. Here immunoSEQ multiplex PCR was the method, and the copy in TCRdb shows in-frame clones only, minus some. The repertoire holds fewer than 80,000 clones, with under 90% as singletons. V was trimmed by 5 bases and J by 8 bases, leaving 19 bases between them. The CDR3 has 15 amino acids. Germline assignment: CDR1 MNHEY and CDR2 SVGAGI. The V gene is TRBV6-5, the J gene TRBJ1-5, with a tentative D call TRBD1 (6 bases). Source material: PBMCs. This receptor was obtained from a human donor in good health. Some clones in this sample may be carry-over from other donors' samples. The DNA of the CDR3 is TGTGCCAGCAGTGCCTCCGGAACAGGGTTCGAGCCCCAGCATTTT. Its protein is CASSASGTGFEPQHF.